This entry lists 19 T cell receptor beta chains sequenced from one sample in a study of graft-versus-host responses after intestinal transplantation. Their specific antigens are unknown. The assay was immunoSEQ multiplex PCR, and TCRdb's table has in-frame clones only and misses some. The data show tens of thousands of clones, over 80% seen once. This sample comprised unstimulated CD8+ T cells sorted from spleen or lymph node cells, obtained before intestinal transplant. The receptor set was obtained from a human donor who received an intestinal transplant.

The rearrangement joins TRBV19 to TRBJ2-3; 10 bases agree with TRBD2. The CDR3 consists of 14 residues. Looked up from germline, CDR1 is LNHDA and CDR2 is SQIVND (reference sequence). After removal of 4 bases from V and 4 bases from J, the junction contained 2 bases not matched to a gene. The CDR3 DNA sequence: TGTGCCAGTAGTAAGGGACTAGCGTCAGATACGCAGTATTTT. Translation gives CASSKGLASDTQYF.

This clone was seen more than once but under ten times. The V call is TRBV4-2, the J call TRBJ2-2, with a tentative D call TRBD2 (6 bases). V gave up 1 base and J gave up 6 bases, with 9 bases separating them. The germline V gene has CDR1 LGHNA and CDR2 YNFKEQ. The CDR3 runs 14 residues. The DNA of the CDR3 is TGTGCCAGCAGCCAAGCGGGGGAGTCCGGGGAGCTGTTTTTT. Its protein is CASSQAGESGELFF.

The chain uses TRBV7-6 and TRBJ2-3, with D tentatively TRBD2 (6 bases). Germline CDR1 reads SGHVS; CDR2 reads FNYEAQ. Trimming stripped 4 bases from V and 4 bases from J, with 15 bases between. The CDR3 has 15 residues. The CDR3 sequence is CASSSLTSGADTQYF. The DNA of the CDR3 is TGTGCCAGCAGCTCCCTGACTAGTGGGGCAGATACGCAGTATTTT.

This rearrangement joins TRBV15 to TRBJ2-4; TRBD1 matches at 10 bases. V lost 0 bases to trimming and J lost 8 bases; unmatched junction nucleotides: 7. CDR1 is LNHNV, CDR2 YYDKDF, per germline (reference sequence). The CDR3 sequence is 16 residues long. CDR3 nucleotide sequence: TGTGCCACCAGCAGAGATCAGGACAGGGGGAGGTACATTCAGTACTTC. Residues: CATSRDQDRGRYIQYF. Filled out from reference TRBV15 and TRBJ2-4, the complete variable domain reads DAMVIQNPRYQVTQFGKPVTLSCSQTLNHNVMYWYQQKSSQAPKLLFHYYDKDFNNEADTPDNFQSRRPNTSFCFLDIRSPGLGDTAMYLCATSRDQDRGRYIQYFGAGTRLSVL.

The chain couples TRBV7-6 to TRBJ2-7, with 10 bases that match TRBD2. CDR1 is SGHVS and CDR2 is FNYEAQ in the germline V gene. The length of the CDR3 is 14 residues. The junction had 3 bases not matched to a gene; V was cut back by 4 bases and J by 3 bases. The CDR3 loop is CASSSLAGGYEQYF. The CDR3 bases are TGTGCCAGCAGCTCCTTAGCGGGAGGCTACGAGCAGTACTTC.

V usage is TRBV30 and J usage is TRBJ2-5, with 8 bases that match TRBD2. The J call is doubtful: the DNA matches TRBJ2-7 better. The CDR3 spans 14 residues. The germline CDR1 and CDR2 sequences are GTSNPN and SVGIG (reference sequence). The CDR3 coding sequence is TGTGCCTGGGACCCCACGGGGGGGGGACACGAGCAGTACTTC. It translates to CAWDPTGGGHEQYF.

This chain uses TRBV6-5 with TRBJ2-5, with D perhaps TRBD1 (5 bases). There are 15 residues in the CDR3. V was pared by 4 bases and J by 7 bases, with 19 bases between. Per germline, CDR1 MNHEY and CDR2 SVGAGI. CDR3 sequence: CASSSDDGALGTQYF. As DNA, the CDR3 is TGTGCCAGCAGTTCCGATGATGGGGCTCTCGGGACCCAGTACTTC.

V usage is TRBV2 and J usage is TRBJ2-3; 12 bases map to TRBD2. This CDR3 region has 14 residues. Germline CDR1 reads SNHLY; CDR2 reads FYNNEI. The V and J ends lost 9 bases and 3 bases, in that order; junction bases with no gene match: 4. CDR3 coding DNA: TGTGCCAGTGGACTAGCGGGGAATACAGATACGCAGTATTTT. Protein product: CASGLAGNTDTQYF.

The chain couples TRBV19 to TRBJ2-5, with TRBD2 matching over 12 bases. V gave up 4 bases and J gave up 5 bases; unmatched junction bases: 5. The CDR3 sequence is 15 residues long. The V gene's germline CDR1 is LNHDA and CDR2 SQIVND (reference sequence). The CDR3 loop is CASSKSGLAGETQYF. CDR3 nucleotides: TGTGCCAGTAGTAAGAGTGGACTAGCGGGGGAGACCCAGTACTTC.

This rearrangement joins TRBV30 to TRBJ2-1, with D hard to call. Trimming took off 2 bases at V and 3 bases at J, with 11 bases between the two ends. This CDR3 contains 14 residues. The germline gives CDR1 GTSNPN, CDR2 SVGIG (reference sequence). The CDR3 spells CAWSYLADYNEQFF. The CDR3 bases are TGTGCCTGGAGTTATTTGGCTGACTACAATGAGCAGTTCTTC.

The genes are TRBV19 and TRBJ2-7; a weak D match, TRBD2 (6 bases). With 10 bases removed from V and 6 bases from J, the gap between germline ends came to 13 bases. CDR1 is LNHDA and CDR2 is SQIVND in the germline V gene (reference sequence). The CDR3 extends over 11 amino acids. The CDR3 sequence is CAISAGGEQYF. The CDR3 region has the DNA TGTGCCATCTCAGCGGGCGGCGAGCAGTACTTC. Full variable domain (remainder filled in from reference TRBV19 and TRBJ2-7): DGGITQSPKYLFRKEGQNVTLSCEQNLNHDAMYWYRQDPGQGLRLIYYSQIVNDFQKGDIAEGYSVSREKKESFPLTVTSAQKNPTAFYLCAISAGGEQYFGPGTRLTVT.

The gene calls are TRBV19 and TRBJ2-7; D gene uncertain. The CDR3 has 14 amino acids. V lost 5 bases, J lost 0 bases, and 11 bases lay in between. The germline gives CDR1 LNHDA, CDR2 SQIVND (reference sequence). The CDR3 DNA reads TGTGCCAGTAGTCTGACACCAAGCTCCTACGAGCAGTACTTC. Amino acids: CASSLTPSSYEQYF.

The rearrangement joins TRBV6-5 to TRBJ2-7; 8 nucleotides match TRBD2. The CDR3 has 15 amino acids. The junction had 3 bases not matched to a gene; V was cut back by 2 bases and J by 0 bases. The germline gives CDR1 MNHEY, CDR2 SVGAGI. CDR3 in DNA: TGTGCCAGCAGTTACGGGGCGGGGGGCTCCTACGAGCAGTACTTC. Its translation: CASSYGAGGSYEQYF.

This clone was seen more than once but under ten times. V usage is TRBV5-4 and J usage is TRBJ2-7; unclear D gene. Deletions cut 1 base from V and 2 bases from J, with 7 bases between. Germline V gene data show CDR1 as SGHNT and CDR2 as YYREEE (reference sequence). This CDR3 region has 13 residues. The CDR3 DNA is TGTGCCAGCAGCTTGTGGGGAACCTACGAGCAGTACTTC. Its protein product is CASSLWGTYEQYF. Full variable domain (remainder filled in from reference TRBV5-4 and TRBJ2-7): ETGVTQSPTHLIKTRGQQVTLRCSSQSGHNTVSWYQQALGQGPQFIFQYYREEENGRGNFPPRFSGLQFPNYSSELNVNALELDDSALYLCASSLWGTYEQYFGPGTRLTVT.

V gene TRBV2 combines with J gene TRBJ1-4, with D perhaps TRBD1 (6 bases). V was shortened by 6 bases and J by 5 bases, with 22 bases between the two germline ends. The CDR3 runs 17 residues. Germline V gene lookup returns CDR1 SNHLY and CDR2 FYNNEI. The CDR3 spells CASSPTPDRSINEKLFF. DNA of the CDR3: TGTGCCAGCAGCCCTACTCCCGACAGGTCTATCAATGAAAAACTGTTTTTT.

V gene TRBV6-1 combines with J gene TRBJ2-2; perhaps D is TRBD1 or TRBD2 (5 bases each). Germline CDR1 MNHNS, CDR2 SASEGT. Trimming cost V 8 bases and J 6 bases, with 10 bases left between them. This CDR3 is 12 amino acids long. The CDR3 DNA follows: TGTGCCAGCGGGGACCCGCCCGGGGAGCTGTTTTTT. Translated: CASGDPPGELFF.

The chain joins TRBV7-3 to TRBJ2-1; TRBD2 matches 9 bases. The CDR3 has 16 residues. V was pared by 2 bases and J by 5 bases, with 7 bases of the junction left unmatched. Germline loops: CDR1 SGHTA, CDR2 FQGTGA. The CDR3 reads CASSLLASGTDNEQFF. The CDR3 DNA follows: TGTGCCAGCAGCTTACTGGCTAGCGGGACGGACAATGAGCAGTTCTTC.

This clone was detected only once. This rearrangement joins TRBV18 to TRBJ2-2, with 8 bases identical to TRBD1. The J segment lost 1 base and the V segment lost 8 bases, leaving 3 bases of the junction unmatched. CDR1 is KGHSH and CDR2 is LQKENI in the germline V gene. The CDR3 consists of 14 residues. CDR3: CASGDRGNTGELFF. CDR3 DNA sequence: TGTGCCAGCGGAGACAGGGGGAACACCGGGGAGCTGTTTTTT.

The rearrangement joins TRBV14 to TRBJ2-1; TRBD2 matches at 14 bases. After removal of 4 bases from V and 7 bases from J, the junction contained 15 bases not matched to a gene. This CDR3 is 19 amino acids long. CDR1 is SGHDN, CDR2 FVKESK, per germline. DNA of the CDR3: TGTGCCAGCAGCCCAACCCTGGGACTAGCGGGAGCAATAGGGAATGAGCAGTTCTTC. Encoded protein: CASSPTLGLAGAIGNEQFF.